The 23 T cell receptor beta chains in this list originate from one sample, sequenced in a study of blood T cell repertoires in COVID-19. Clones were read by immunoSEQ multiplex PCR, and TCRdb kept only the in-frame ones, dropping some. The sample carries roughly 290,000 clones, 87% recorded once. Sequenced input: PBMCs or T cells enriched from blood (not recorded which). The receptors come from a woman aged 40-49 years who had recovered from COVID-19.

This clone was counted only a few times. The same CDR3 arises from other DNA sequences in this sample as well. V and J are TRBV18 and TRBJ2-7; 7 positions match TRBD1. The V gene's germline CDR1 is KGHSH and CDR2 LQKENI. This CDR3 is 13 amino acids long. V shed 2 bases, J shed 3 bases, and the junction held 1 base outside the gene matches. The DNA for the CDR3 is TGTGCCAGCTCACCAGGGACAGACTACGAGCAGTACTTC. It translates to CASSPGTDYEQYF.

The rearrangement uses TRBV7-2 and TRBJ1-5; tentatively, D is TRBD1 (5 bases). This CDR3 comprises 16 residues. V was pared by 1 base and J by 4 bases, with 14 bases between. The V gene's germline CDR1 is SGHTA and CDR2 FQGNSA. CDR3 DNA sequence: TGTGCCAGCAGCTTAGGGCCCATGGCAGGGAATCAGCCCCAGCATTTT. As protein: CASSLGPMAGNQPQHF. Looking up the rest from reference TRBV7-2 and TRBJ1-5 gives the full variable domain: GAGVSQSPSNKVTEKGKDVELRCDPISGHTALYWYRQSLGQGLEFLIYFQGNSAPDKSGLPSDRFSAERTGGSVSTLTIQRTQQEDSAVYLCASSLGPMAGNQPQHFGDGTRLSIL.

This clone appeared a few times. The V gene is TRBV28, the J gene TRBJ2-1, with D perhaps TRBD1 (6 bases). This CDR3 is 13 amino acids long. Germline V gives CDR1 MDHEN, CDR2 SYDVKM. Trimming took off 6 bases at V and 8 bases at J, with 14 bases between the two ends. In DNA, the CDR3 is TGTGCCAGCAGGTTCGGACAGTTGGATGAGCAGTTCTTC. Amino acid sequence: CASRFGQLDEQFF.

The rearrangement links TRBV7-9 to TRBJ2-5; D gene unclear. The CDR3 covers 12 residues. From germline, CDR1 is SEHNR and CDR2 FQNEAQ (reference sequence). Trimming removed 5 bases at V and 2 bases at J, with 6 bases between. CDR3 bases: TGTGCCAGCAGCCAGACTCAAGAGACCCAGTACTTC. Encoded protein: CASSQTQETQYF.

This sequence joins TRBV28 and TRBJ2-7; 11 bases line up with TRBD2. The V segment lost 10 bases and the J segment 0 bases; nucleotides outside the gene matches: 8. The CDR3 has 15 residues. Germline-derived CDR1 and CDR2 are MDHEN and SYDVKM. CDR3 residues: CATLGLADHSYEQYF. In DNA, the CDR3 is TGTGCCACACTGGGACTAGCGGACCACTCCTACGAGCAGTACTTC.

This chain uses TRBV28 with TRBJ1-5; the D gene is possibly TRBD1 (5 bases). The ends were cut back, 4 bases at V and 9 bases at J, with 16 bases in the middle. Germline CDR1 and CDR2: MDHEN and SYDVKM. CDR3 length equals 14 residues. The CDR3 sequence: CASSSWDSGGPQHF. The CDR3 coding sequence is TGTGCCAGCAGTTCCTGGGACTCCGGGGGGCCCCAGCATTTT.

The CDR3 here is CASNQDTYNEQFF. CDR3 DNA: TGTGCCAGCAATCAGGATACCTACAATGAGCAGTTCTTC. The chain carries TRBV2 and TRBJ2-1; no reliable D call. V lost 7 bases, J lost 2 bases, and 9 bases lay in between. Germline values: CDR1 SNHLY, CDR2 FYNNEI. The CDR3 sequence is 13 residues long.

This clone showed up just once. The CDR3 DNA reads as TGTGCCAGCAGCTCGGGACTAGCCGTCAATGAGCAGTTCTTC. It is translated as CASSSGLAVNEQFF. The V call is TRBV7-2, the J call TRBJ2-1; 9 nucleotides agree with TRBD2. Germline V gene lookup returns CDR1 SGHTA and CDR2 FQGNSA. With 4 bases clipped from V and 6 bases from J, the junction kept 4 bases outside the gene matches. The CDR3 consists of 14 residues.

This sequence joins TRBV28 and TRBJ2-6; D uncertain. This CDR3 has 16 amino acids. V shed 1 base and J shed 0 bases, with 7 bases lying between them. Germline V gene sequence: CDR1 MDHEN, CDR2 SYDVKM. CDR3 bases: TGTGCCAGCAGTTTATTTTCCGGCTCTGGGGCCAACGTCCTGACTTTC. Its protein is CASSLFSGSGANVLTF.

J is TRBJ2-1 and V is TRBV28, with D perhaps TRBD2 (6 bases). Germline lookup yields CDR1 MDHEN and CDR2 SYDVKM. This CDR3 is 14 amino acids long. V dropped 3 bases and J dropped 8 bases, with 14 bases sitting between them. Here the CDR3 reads CASSFGGLADEQFF. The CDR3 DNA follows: TGTGCCAGCAGTTTCGGGGGACTTGCCGATGAGCAGTTCTTC.

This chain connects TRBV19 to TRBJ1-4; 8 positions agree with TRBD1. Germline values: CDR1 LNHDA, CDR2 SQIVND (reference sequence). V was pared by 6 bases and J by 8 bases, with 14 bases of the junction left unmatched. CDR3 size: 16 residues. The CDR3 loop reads CASSVPGQARREKLFF. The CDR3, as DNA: TGTGCCAGTAGCGTCCCGGGACAGGCTCGGCGCGAAAAACTGTTTTTT.

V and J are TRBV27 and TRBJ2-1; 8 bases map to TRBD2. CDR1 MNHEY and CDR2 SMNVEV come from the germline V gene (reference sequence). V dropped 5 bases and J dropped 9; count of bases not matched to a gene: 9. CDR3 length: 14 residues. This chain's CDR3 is CASSTNGLASEQFF. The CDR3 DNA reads TGTGCCAGCAGTACAAACGGACTAGCATCTGAGCAGTTCTTC.

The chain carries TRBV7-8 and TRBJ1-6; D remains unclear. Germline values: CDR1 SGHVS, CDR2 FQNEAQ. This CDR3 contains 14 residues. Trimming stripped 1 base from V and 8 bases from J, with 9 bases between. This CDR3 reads CASSLGVADSPLHF. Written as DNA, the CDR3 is TGTGCCAGCAGCTTAGGCGTGGCGGATTCACCCCTCCACTTT.

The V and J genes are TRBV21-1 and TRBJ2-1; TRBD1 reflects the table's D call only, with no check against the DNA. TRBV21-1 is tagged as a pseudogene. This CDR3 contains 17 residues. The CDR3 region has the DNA TGTGCCAGCAGTAACCGGGCGAAGGACAGGGGGCGGTTTGAGCAGTTCTTC. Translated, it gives CASSNRAKDRGRFEQFF.

Written as DNA, the CDR3 is TGTGCCTGGAGTGGACAGGGGGCGCGGCGGGGCTACACCTTC. Protein: CAWSGQGARRGYTF. V is TRBV30 and J is TRBJ1-2; 10 bases fit TRBD1. Trimming removed 1 base from V and 8 bases from J; junction bases left unmatched: 7. CDR3 size: 14 residues. CDR1 GTSNPN and CDR2 SVGIG come from the germline V gene (reference sequence).

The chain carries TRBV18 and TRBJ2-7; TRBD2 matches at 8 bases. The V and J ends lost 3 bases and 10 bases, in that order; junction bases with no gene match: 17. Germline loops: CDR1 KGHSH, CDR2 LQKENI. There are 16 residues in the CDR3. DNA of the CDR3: TGTGCCAGCTCACCCCAGCCGGGACTAGAGTTGACCCGCCAGTACTTC. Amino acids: CASSPQPGLELTRQYF.

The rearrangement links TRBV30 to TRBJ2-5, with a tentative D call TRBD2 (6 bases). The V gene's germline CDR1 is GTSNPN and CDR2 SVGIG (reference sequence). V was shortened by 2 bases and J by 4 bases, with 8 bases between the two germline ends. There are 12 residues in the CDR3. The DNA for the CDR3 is TGTGCCTGGAGTCCCGGGAGAGAGACCCAGTACTTC. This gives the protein CAWSPGRETQYF.

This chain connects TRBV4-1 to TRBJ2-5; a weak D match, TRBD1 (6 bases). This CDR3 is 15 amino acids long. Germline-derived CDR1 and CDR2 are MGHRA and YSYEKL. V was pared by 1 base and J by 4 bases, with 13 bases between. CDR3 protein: CASSQVPGVGETQYF. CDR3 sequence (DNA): TGCGCCAGCAGCCAAGTACCAGGGGTTGGAGAGACCCAGTACTTC.

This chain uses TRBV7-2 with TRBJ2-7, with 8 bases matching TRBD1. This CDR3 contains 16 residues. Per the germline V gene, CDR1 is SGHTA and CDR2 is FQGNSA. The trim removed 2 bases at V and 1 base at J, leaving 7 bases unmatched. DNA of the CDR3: TGTGCCAGCAGCTTATCACCGGGACAGGCGTCCTACGAGCAGTACTTC. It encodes CASSLSPGQASYEQYF.

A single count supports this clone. As DNA, the CDR3 is TGTGCCAGCAGCCCGCGACAGGGTTGGAATGAGCAGTTCTTC. Its protein product is CASSPRQGWNEQFF. This chain links TRBV7-2 with TRBJ2-1, with 7 bases lining up with TRBD1. Germline lookup yields CDR1 SGHTA and CDR2 FQGNSA. The CDR3 extends over 14 amino acids. V was clipped by 5 bases and J by 7 bases; unmatched bases: 8.

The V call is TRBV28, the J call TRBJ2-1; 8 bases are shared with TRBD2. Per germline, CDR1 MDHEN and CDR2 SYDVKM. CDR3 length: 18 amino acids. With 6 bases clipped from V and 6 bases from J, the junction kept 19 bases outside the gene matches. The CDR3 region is CASRPTPGGGGPSNEQFF. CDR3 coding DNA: TGTGCCAGCAGGCCAACCCCAGGAGGCGGGGGGCCATCCAATGAGCAGTTCTTC.

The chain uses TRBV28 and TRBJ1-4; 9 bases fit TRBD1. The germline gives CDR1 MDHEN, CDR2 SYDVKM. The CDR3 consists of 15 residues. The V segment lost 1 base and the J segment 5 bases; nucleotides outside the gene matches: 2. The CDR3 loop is CASSLSGTGNEKLFF. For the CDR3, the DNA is TGTGCCAGCAGTTTATCAGGGACAGGGAATGAAAAACTGTTTTTT.

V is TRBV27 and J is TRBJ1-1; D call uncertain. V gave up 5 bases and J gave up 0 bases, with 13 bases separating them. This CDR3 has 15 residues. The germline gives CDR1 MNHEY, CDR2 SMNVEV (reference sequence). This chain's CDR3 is CASSPVREMNTEAFF. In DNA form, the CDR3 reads TGTGCCAGCAGTCCGGTTCGGGAAATGAACACTGAAGCTTTCTTT.